The entry below gives a single TCR beta chain sequence along with its context. The CDR3 has 15 amino acids. V lost 4 bases, J lost 8 bases, and 18 bases lay in between. This sample was included in a study of blood T cell repertoires in COVID-19. Whole-study context: The cDNA or gDNA used as material had been derived from T cells, B-cell-depleted T cells, or PBMCs.

The repertoire was sequenced with immunoSEQ multiplex PCR; TCRdb's copy has only in-frame clones and lacks some. The table lists fewer than 500,000 clones, approximately 86% of them singletons. The sample comprised PBMCs or T cells enriched from blood (not recorded which). This receptor was taken from a woman under 30 who had recovered from COVID-19. V usage is TRBV23-1 and J usage is TRBJ2-1; tentative D call: TRBD2 (5 bases). TRBV23-1 belongs to the ORF category, with a function that is uncertain. CDR3 bases: TGCGCCAGCAGTCCAATCCCATCGAGGGCCGATGAGCAGTTCTTC. Its translation is CASSPIPSRADEQFF.